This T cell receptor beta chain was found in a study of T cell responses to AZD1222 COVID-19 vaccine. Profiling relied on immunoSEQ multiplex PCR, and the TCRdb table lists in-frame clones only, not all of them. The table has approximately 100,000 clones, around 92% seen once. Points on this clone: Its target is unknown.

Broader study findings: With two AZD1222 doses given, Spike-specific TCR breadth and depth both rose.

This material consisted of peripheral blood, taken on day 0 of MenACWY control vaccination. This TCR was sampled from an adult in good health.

The CDR3 DNA reads TGCGCCAGCAGCTCACAGGGGCGACCAGGGGGTGGCTACACCTTC. This gives the protein CASSSQGRPGGGYTF. This sequence joins TRBV5-1 and TRBJ1-2; 7 bases map to TRBD1. Per germline, CDR1 SGHRS and CDR2 YFSETQ. CDR3 length: 15 residues. J gave up 7 bases and V 3 bases, and 12 bases lay outside the gene matches.